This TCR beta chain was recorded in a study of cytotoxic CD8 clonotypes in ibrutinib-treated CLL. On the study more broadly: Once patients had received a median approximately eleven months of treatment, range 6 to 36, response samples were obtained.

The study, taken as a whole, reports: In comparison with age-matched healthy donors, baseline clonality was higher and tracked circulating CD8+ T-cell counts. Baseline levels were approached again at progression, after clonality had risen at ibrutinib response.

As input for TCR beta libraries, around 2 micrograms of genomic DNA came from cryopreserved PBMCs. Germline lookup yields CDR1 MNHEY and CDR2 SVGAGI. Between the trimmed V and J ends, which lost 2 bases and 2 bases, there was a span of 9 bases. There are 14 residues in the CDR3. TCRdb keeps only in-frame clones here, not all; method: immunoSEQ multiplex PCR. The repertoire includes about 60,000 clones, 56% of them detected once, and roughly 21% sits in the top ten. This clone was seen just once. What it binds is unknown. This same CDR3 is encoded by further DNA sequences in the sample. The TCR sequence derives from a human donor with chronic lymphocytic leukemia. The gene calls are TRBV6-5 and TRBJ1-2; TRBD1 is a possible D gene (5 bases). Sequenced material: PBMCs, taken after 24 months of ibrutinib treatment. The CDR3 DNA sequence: TGTGCCAGCAGTTACGACAGCAAAAACTATGGCTACACCTTC. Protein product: CASSYDSKNYGYTF.